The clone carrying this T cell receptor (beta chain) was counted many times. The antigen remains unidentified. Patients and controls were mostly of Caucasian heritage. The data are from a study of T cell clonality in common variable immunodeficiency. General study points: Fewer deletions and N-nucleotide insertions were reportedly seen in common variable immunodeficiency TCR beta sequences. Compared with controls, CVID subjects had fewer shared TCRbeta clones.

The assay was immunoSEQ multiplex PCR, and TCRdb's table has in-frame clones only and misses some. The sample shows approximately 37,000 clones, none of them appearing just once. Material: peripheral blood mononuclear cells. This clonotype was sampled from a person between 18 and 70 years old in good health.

The CDR3 loop is CSAPGGIFYEQYF. Incomplete CDR3 DNA: TGCAGCGCGCCGGGGGGCATATTCTACGAG. The chain couples TRBV20-1 to TRBJ2-7; D possibly corresponds to TRBD2 (7 bases). The read ends 3 residues before the CDR3 terminus; that terminus is restored from the germline J gene. The CDR3 sequence is 13 residues long. The germline V gene encodes CDR1 DFQATT and CDR2 SNEGSKA (reference sequence).